This T cell receptor (beta chain) was documented in a study of tumor and adjacent non-tumor tissue in lung cancer. Comment on this clonotype: The antigen remains undetermined.

No cell sorting was done before RNA was extracted from the tissue. A modified ARM-PCR protocol with three rounds of nested PCR amplified TCRbeta. TCRdb ran MiXCR on the multiplex PCR reads and lists one entry per CDR3 protein. The top ten hold approximately 25% of the sample, which has under 250,000 distinct CDR3 sequences, about 71% seen once. Study-wide results and caveats: Significantly higher TCR diversity was found in tumor than normal lung. Patients with more diverse tumor TCRs had worse survival. In normal lung, the top 100 clones were significantly more dominant than in tumor.

The V segment lost 6 bases and the J segment 6 bases; nucleotides outside the gene matches: 1. This CDR3 has 14 amino acids. The sequenced sample was lung tumor tissue. V gene TRBV12-3 or TRBV12-4 combines with J gene TRBJ1-6, with 11 bases matching TRBD1. This receptor was taken from a man aged 55-75 years with non-small cell lung cancer. The CDR3 here is CASRGTGGNSPLHF. Written as DNA, the CDR3 is TGTGCCAGCAGGGGGACAGGGGGTAATTCACCCCTCCACTTT.